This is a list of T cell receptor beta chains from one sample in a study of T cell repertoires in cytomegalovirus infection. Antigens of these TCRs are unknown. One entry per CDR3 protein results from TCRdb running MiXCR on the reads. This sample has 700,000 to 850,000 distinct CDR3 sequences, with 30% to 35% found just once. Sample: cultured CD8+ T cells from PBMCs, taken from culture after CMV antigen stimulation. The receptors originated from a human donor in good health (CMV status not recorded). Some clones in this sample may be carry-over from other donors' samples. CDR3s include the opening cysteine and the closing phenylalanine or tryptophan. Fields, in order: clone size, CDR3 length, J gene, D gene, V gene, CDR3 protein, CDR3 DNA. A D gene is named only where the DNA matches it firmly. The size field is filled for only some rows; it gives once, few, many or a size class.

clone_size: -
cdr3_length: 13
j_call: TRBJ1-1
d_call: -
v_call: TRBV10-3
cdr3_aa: CAINGDKNTEAFF
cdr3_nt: TGTGCCATCAATGGGGACAAGAACACTGAAGCTTTCTTT

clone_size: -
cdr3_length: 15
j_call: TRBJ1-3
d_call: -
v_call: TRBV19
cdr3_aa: CASSTLGEAVNTIYF
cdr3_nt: TGTGCCAGTAGTACGCTCGGAGAGGCGGTAAACACCATATATTTT

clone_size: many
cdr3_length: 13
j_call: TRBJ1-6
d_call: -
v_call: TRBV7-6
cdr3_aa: CASSPETNSPLHF
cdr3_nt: TGTGCCAGCAGCCCAGAGACAAATTCACCCCTCCACTTT

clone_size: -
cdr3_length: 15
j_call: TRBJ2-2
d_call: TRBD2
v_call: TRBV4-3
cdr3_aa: CASSQGTSGGGELFF
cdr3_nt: TGCGCCAGCAGCCAAGGGACTAGCGGGGGTGGGGAGCTGTTTTTT

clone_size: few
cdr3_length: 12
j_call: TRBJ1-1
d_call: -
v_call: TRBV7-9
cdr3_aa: CASMEDDVEAFF
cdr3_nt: TGTGCCAGCATGGAAGATGATGTTGAAGCTTTCTTT

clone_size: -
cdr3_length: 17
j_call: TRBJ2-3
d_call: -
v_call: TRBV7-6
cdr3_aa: CASRPETGRIYTDTQYF
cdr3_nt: TGTGCCAGCAGGCCCGAGACAGGGAGGATCTACACAGATACGCAGTATTTT

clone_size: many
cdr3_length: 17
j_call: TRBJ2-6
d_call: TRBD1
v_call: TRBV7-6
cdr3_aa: CASSLVPGGEEGNVLTF
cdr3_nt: TGTGCCAGCAGCTTAGTCCCAGGGGGCGAAGAGGGCAACGTCCTGACTTTC

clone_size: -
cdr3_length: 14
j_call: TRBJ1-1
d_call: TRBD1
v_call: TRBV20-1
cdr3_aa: CSAPDRVGGTEAFF
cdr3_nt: TGCAGTGCACCGGACAGGGTTGGAGGCACTGAAGCTTTCTTT

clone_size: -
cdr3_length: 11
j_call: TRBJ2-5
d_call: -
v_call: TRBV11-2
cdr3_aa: CASGGQETQYF
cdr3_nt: TGTGCCAGCGGTGGTCAAGAGACCCAGTACTTC

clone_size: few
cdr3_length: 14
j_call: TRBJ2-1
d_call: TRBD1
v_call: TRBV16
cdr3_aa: CASSHSYRGNEQFF
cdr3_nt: TGTGCCAGCAGCCATAGTTACAGGGGCAATGAGCAGTTCTTC

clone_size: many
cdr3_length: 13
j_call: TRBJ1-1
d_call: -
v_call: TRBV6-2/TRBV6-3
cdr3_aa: CASSYDRGTEAFF
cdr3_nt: TGTGCCAGCAGCTACGACCGTGGCACTGAAGCTTTCTTT

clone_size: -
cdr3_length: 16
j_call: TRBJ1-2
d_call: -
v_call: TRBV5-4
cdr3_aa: CASSLLDTELVYGYTF
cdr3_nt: TGTGCCAGCAGCTTGTTAGACACCGAGTTGGTCTATGGCTACACCTTC

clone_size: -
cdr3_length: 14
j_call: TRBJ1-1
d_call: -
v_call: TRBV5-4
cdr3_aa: CASSPWGGGTEAFF
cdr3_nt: TGTGCCAGCTCCCCCTGGGGAGGAGGCACTGAAGCTTTCTTT

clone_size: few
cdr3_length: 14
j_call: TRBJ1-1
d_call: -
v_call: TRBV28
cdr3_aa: CASSLFSLNTEAFF
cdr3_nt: TGTGCCAGCAGTTTATTCAGTTTGAACACTGAAGCTTTCTTT

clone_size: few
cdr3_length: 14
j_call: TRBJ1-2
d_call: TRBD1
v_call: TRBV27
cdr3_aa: CASSLGQGAFTYTF
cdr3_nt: TGTGCCAGCAGCCTGGGACAGGGGGCTTTTACCTACACCTTC